These 25 T cell receptor beta chains came from one sample sequenced in a study of PD-L1 blockade in urothelial cancer listed by TCRdb under 2017. Per the publication, the time point label means: peripheral blood 6 weeks after treatment start. Libraries came from the immunoSEQ multiplex PCR assay. TCRdb holds this immuneACCESS table with in-frame rearrangements only. Some clones are missing; in checked studies, unresolved V genes explain under half, and the rest has no known cause. A total of approximately 47,000 clones appear in this sample, approximately 80% of them only once. The ten top clones hold roughly 8.8% of the sample. Sequenced material: PBMCs, taken around atezolizumab (anti-PD-L1) treatment. Source of these receptors: a man between 65 and 80 years old with urothelial cancer.

The chain employs TRBV6-1 and TRBJ2-2; 10 nucleotides align to TRBD2. J gave up 3 bases and V 4 bases, and 5 bases lay outside the gene matches. The CDR3 spans 16 residues. Germline loops: CDR1 MNHNS, CDR2 SASEGT. This chain's CDR3 is CASSVAGGPDTGELFF. The CDR3 region has the DNA TGTGCCAGCAGTGTAGCGGGAGGCCCGGACACCGGGGAGCTGTTTTTT.

The J gene is TRBJ1-1, the V gene TRBV18; perhaps TRBD1 as D (5 bases). Germline CDR1 is KGHSH and CDR2 is LQKENI. V lost 9 bases and J lost 1, with 15 bases in between. The CDR3 is 14 amino acids. The chain's CDR3 is CASLIRDSNTEAFF. The CDR3 DNA reads as TGTGCCAGTCTCATCAGGGACTCGAACACTGAAGCTTTCTTT.

This clone was seen just once. The J gene is TRBJ2-2, the V gene TRBV19; TRBD2 aligns across 11 bases. V lost 5 bases and J lost 6; bases outside the gene matches: 5. Germline loops: CDR1 LNHDA, CDR2 SQIVND (reference sequence). The CDR3 totals 15 residues. The CDR3 reads CASSGGLAGAGELFF. In DNA form, the CDR3 reads TGTGCCAGTAGTGGAGGACTAGCGGGTGCCGGGGAGCTGTTTTTT.

The chain couples TRBV23-1 to TRBJ1-5; D remains unclear. TRBV23-1 is reported as an ORF; its role is uncertain. V was cut by 1 base and J by 0 bases, with 7 bases left in between. The CDR3 length is 15 residues. Here the CDR3 DNA reads TGCGCCAGCAGTCAATTGCCAGTTAGCAATCAGCCCCAGCATTTT. It is translated as CASSQLPVSNQPQHF.

V gene TRBV30 combines with J gene TRBJ1-5; D gene uncertain. CDR1 and CDR2 from the germline V gene are GTSNPN and SVGIG (reference sequence). There are 13 residues in the CDR3. The V and J ends lost 0 bases and 5 bases respectively, with 8 bases between them. CDR3 in amino acids: CAWSVDGDQPQHF. The CDR3 bases are TGTGCCTGGAGTGTAGACGGGGATCAGCCCCAGCATTTT.

The chain has TRBV21-1 and TRBJ2-3; TRBD1 is the table's D call and was not checked against the DNA. TRBV21-1 is a recognized pseudogene. The CDR3 length is 19 residues. The CDR3 loop reads CASHEIPIAGPQGRDTQYF. The CDR3, as DNA: TGTGCCAGCCACGAAATTCCAATAGCCGGGCCTCAGGGGAGAGATACGCAGTATTTT.

This clone was seen once. The J gene is TRBJ2-7, the V gene TRBV18; a possible D gene is TRBD1 (6 bases). V lost 3 bases to trimming and J lost 1 base, with 16 bases between them. Germline loops: CDR1 KGHSH, CDR2 LQKENI. This CDR3 spans 16 amino acids. CDR3 in amino acids: CASSPGRTAQSYEQYF. CDR3 DNA: TGTGCCAGCTCACCGGGAAGGACAGCCCAGTCCTACGAGCAGTACTTC. Full variable domain (outside the CDR3, taken from reference TRBV18 and TRBJ2-7): NAGVMQNPRHLVRRRGQEARLRCSPMKGHSHVYWYRQLPEEGLKFMVYLQKENIIDESGMPKERFSAEFPKEGPSILRIQQVVRGDSAAYFCASSPGRTAQSYEQYFGPGTRLTVT.

The chain employs TRBV6-1 and TRBJ1-2; 9 nucleotides line up with TRBD1. CDR3 length: 15 residues. Germline CDR1 is MNHNS and CDR2 is SASEGT. The V gene end was trimmed by 6 bases and the J gene end by 4 bases; junction bases not matched to a gene: 9. CDR3 residues: CASRAPSGQGYGYTF. The CDR3 DNA reads TGTGCCAGCAGAGCACCCTCGGGACAGGGCTATGGCTACACCTTC.

The chain is built from TRBV4-1 and TRBJ2-3; D call uncertain. Germline V gives CDR1 MGHRA, CDR2 YSYEKL. The length of the CDR3 is 15 residues. With 1 base removed from V and 4 bases from J, the gap between germline ends came to 12 bases. DNA of the CDR3: TGCGCCAGCAGCCAAGTGGCCGGGTTTCCAGATACGCAGTATTTT. It encodes CASSQVAGFPDTQYF.

The chain links TRBV5-1 to TRBJ2-5, with no clear D. The CDR3 spans 13 residues. V lost 2 bases and J 1 base, leaving 6 bases between the germline ends. Germline V lookup: CDR1 SGHRS, CDR2 YFSETQ. CDR3 sequence: CASSFDIQETQYF. The CDR3 DNA is TGCGCCAGCAGCTTTGACATCCAAGAGACCCAGTACTTC.

The chain has TRBV29-1 and TRBJ1-4; 7 nucleotides match TRBD1. The CDR3 covers 14 residues. The V gene's germline CDR1 is SQVTM and CDR2 ANQGSEA. V lost 3 bases and J lost 8; bases outside the gene matches: 9. The CDR3 DNA reads as TGCAGCGTTGACCAGGGGGTAAAGGGGGAAAAACTGTTTTTT. Its protein is CSVDQGVKGEKLFF.

The V call is TRBV5-1, the J call TRBJ2-3; D remains ambiguous. The V end was cut by 4 bases, the J end by 4 bases, with 13 bases between. This CDR3 has 14 residues. In germline, CDR1 is SGHRS, CDR2 YFSETQ. The CDR3, as DNA: TGCGCCAGCAGCAACCGGGTTGGAGCAGATACGCAGTATTTT. It specifies CASSNRVGADTQYF. The variable domain in full, completed from reference TRBV5-1 and TRBJ2-3, reads KAGVTQTPRYLIKTRGQQVTLSCSPISGHRSVSWYQQTPGQGLQFLFEYFSETQRNKGNFPGRFSGRQFSNSRSEMNVSTLELGDSALYLCASSNRVGADTQYFGPGTRLTVL.

V usage is TRBV6-1 and J usage is TRBJ2-7, with D perhaps matching TRBD2 (6 bases). The CDR3 runs to 12 residues. Germline CDR1 MNHNS, CDR2 SASEGT. Trimming shortened V by 4 bases and J by 5 bases, and 9 bases separated the two germline ends. In nucleotides, the CDR3 is TGTGCCAGCAGTGGTCTAGCGCACGAGCAGTACTTC. It specifies CASSGLAHEQYF.

V usage is TRBV6-5 and J usage is TRBJ1-1; TRBD1 aligns across 9 bases. Germline assignment: CDR1 MNHEY and CDR2 SVGAGI. CDR3 length equals 13 residues. Unmatched junction bases numbered 3, after V lost 6 bases and J lost 4 bases. The CDR3 here is CASRTGGSTEAFF. CDR3 in DNA: TGTGCCAGCAGGACAGGGGGGAGCACTGAAGCTTTCTTT.

The V gene is TRBV28, the J gene TRBJ1-1; 9 bases are a match to TRBD1. The V segment lost 7 bases and the J segment 1 base; nucleotides outside the gene matches: 13. The CDR3 is made up of 17 amino acids. The germline V gene encodes CDR1 MDHEN and CDR2 SYDVKM. The CDR3 sequence is CASTVYVPTGGNTEAFF. The DNA for the CDR3 is TGTGCCAGCACTGTATACGTGCCGACAGGGGGGAACACTGAAGCTTTCTTT.

This chain connects TRBV29-1 to TRBJ2-5; TRBD1 matches at 9 bases. Germline CDR1 SQVTM, CDR2 ANQGSEA. The CDR3 spans 13 residues. V shed 5 bases, J shed 6 bases, and the junction held 7 bases outside the gene matches. Here the CDR3 reads CSVWTGAEKTQYF. DNA of the CDR3: TGCAGCGTTTGGACAGGGGCGGAGAAGACCCAGTACTTC.

This clone was counted ten times or more. The sample contains more than one DNA sequence encoding this CDR3. The J gene is TRBJ2-1, the V gene TRBV30, with TRBD1 identical over 8 bases. V was clipped by 7 bases and J by 4 bases; unmatched bases: 9. From germline, CDR1 is GTSNPN and CDR2 SVGIG (reference sequence). The CDR3 loop spans 14 amino acids. This CDR3 reads CAYLRQGSYNEQFF. CDR3 nucleotides: TGTGCCTACCTCAGACAGGGGTCGTACAATGAGCAGTTCTTC.

The chain employs TRBV5-6 and TRBJ2-7, with 7 bases identical to TRBD1. This CDR3 is 15 amino acids long. V shed 3 bases, J shed 2 bases, and the junction held 8 bases outside the gene matches. In germline, CDR1 is SGHDT, CDR2 YYEEEE. This chain's CDR3 is CASSWSGTEAYEQYF. DNA for the CDR3: TGTGCCAGCAGCTGGTCGGGGACAGAAGCCTACGAGCAGTACTTC.

The chain employs TRBV2 and TRBJ2-5; D is perhaps TRBD2 (6 bases). Germline V gives CDR1 SNHLY, CDR2 FYNNEI. Trimming left V 2 bases short and J 0 bases short, with 10 bases between. The CDR3 totals 15 residues. The CDR3 region is CASSETSSYQETQYF. Written as DNA, the CDR3 is TGTGCCAGCAGTGAAACTAGCAGTTACCAAGAGACCCAGTACTTC.

The rearrangement uses TRBV9 and TRBJ2-7; 10 nucleotides line up with TRBD1. Germline CDR1 reads SGDLS; CDR2 reads YYNGEE. The CDR3 has 15 amino acids. J lost 7 bases, V lost 2 bases, and 9 bases had no gene match. The CDR3 bases are TGTGCCAGCAGCGTTTCCGGGACAGGGGTCGGAGAGCAGTACTTC. As protein: CASSVSGTGVGEQYF.

V gene TRBV5-1 combines with J gene TRBJ1-2; D gene uncertain. CDR1 and CDR2 (germline): SGHRS, YFSETQ. CDR3 length: 14 residues. Trimming left V 2 bases short and J 0 bases short, with 8 bases between. CDR3 protein: CASSFENPNYGYTF. The CDR3 DNA is TGCGCCAGCAGCTTCGAGAATCCTAACTATGGCTACACCTTC.

The chain recombines TRBV2 with TRBJ2-3; perhaps TRBD1 as D (5 bases). Trimming pared 3 bases from V and 5 bases from J, leaving 9 bases between. The CDR3 spans 13 residues. The V gene's germline CDR1 is SNHLY and CDR2 FYNNEI. The CDR3 bases are TGTGCCAGCAGTGACAGGGTCGGAGATACGCAGTATTTT. It yields the protein CASSDRVGDTQYF.

The J gene is TRBJ1-1, the V gene TRBV6-5; TRBD1 aligns across 8 bases. In germline, CDR1 is MNHEY, CDR2 SVGAGI. The CDR3 spans 13 residues. The trim removed 4 bases at V and 10 bases at J, leaving 8 bases unmatched. The CDR3 bases are TGTGCCAGCAGTTTGCCCGGGACAGGCTTAGCTTTCTTT. Translated, it gives CASSLPGTGLAFF.

The V gene is TRBV30, the J gene TRBJ1-2; TRBD1 agrees at 8 bases. J was trimmed by 6 bases and V by 2 bases; bases with no gene match: 8. CDR1 is GTSNPN and CDR2 is SVGIG in the germline V gene (reference sequence). The CDR3 runs to 14 residues. The CDR3 protein is CAWSSGTGPHGYTF. In nucleotides, the CDR3 is TGTGCCTGGAGTTCCGGGACAGGCCCCCATGGCTACACCTTC.

This sequence joins TRBV4-2 and TRBJ2-1; TRBD2 agrees at 8 bases. The V segment lost 0 bases and the J segment 10 bases; nucleotides outside the gene matches: 5. Looked up from germline, CDR1 is LGHNA and CDR2 is YNFKEQ. This CDR3 contains 14 residues. CDR3 DNA: TGTGCCAGCAGCCAAGACACAGCGGGGGCAGAGCAGTTCTTC. This gives the protein CASSQDTAGAEQFF.